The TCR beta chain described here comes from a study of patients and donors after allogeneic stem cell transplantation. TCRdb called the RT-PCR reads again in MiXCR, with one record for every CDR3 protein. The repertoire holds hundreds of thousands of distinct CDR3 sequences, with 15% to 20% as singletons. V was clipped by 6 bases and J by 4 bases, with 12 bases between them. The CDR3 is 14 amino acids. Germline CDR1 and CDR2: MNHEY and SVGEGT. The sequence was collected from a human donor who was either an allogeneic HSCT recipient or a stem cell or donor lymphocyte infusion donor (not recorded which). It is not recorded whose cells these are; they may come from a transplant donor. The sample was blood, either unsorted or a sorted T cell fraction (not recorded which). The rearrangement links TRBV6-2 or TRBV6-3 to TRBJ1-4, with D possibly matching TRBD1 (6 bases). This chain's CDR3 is CASSDGGRNEKLFF. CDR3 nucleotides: TGTGCCAGCAGCGATGGGGGCCGTAATGAAAAACTGTTTTTT.